This T cell receptor (beta chain) stems from a study of beta chain features in type 1 diabetes. At the level of the study: The study found patients and healthy donors alike in age, gender and cell yields.

In regard to this clone: Its antigen remains unknown.

Investigators reverse transcribed all isolated RNA, so they sequenced expressed TCRB transcripts. Profiled with immunoSEQ multiplex PCR; TCRdb holds only in-frame clones, not every one. This sample has more than 300,000 clones, with over 8.5% found just once. In germline, CDR1 is KGHSH, CDR2 LQKENI. The CDR3 contains 14 residues. V lost 3 bases and J lost 4, with 12 bases in between. Findings of the study overall: The naive, central memory and Treg TCRB repertoires looked more alike in patients than they did in healthy donors. For type 1 diabetes patients, VDJ junctions showed fewer insertions and more deletions. All four CD4+ subsets from Type 1 diabetes patients carried moderately but significantly shorter TCRB CDR3s.

Sequencing input: central memory CD4+ T cells from blood. The TCR comes from a man under 40 with type 1 diabetes. V gene TRBV18 combines with J gene TRBJ1-1, with D possibly TRBD1 on 5 matching bases. Here the CDR3 reads CASSPGLQATEAFF. CDR3 bases: TGTGCCAGCTCACCGGGACTACAGGCCACTGAAGCTTTCTTT. Together with reference TRBV18 and TRBJ1-1, the CDR3 gives the full variable domain: NAGVMQNPRHLVRRRGQEARLRCSPMKGHSHVYWYRQLPEEGLKFMVYLQKENIIDESGMPKERFSAEFPKEGPSILRIQQVVRGDSAAYFCASSPGLQATEAFFGQGTRLTVV.